This T cell receptor beta chain came from a study of blood T cells in healthy people across ages. Details on this clonotype: What it recognizes is unknown.

Sample-barcoded 5' priming and a J-beta primer mix drove a second PCR of roughly 7 to 11 cycles. Through a template-switch adaptor with 12 random nucleotides, each cDNA molecule received a tag. TCRdb re-analysed the 5' RACE reads in MiXCR, keeping a single row per CDR3 protein. Of hundreds of thousands of distinct CDR3 sequences in the sample, 53% were seen once. General study findings and limits: Percentage of naive T cells showed a strong correlation with TCR beta diversity.

Germline CDR1 and CDR2: LNHDA and SQIVND (reference sequence). V lost 9 bases and J 5 bases, leaving 16 bases between the germline ends. CDR3 length: 13 residues. The sequence was collected from a man older than 75 in good health. Sequenced input: blood. This chain connects TRBV19 to TRBJ2-5, with D maybe TRBD1 (6 bases). In DNA form, the CDR3 reads TGTGCCAGCAATCCAGGAAGGGGGGAGACCCAGTACTTC. It yields the protein CASNPGRGETQYF.